This TCR beta chain stems from a study of blood T cell repertoires in COVID-19. The assay was immunoSEQ multiplex PCR, and TCRdb's table has in-frame clones only and misses some. The top ten clones hold about 2.1% of a sample with around 120,000 clones, around 81% of them seen once. The ends lost 0 bases at V and 4 bases at J; junction bases unmatched: 2. The germline V gene encodes CDR1 SGHAT and CDR2 FQNNGV. This CDR3 has 14 residues. The source of this sequence is a man in his 70s with acute or convalescent COVID-19. J is TRBJ1-2 and V is TRBV11-2; 7 bases line up with TRBD1. Source material: peripheral blood. This chain's CDR3 is CASSLDAGGYGYTF. The CDR3 nucleotides are TGTGCCAGCAGCTTAGACGCAGGGGGCTATGGCTACACCTTC.